This T cell receptor beta chain was obtained from a study of cytomegalovirus exposure and HLA in healthy donors. Profiling relied on immunoSEQ multiplex PCR, and the TCRdb table lists in-frame clones only, not all of them. The sample lists 75,000 to 90,000 clones, around 95% occurring once. The V gene's germline CDR1 is SGHDT and CDR2 YYEEEE. The CDR3 is 15 residues long. Deletions cut 2 bases from V and 7 bases from J, with 16 bases between. Sequenced: PBMCs. This chain uses TRBV5-6 with TRBJ2-1; weak D call: TRBD2 (6 bases). This sequence was found in a woman younger than 35 in good health and CMV-seronegative. The CDR3 DNA sequence: TGTGCCAGCAGCTTCGCAGGTACCGGGGGTAATGAGCAGTTCTTC. Translated, it gives CASSFAGTGGNEQFF.